The 10 T cell receptor beta chains in this list originate from one sample, sequenced in a study of CD8 T cells in Susac syndrome. The RNA input was about 0.45 to 1 ug, and it was reverse transcribed with random hexamers. TCRdb re-called the immunoSEQ multiplex PCR reads through MiXCR, storing one row per CDR3 protein. The table shows about 200,000 distinct CDR3 sequences, with almost 96% occurring only once. Sequenced material: CD4+ T cells from PBMCs. The receptor source for this set is a human donor with multiple sclerosis.

This chain joins TRBV7-9 and TRBJ2-1; TRBD2 might be the D (5 bases). V gave up 4 bases and J gave up 3 bases, with 16 bases separating them. Germline values: CDR1 SEHNR, CDR2 FQNEAQ (reference sequence). The CDR3 consists of 16 residues. The CDR3 DNA is TGTGCCAGCAGCTCCAGCTCCGGACGGGACTACAATGAGCAGTTCTTC. Encoded protein: CASSSSSGRDYNEQFF.

The chain is built from TRBV19 and TRBJ1-6; D is undetermined. CDR1 is LNHDA and CDR2 is SQIVND in the germline V gene (reference sequence). Trimming removed 3 bases from V and 10 bases from J, with 16 bases in between. This CDR3 spans 15 amino acids. CDR3 bases: TGTGCCAGTAGTATGAGTATGGGTCTCGGCTCACCCCTCCACTTT. It specifies CASSMSMGLGSPLHF.

The chain joins TRBV29-1 to TRBJ2-7, with D tentatively TRBD2 (6 bases). CDR1 and CDR2 from the germline V gene are SQVTM and ANQGSEA. The CDR3 has 13 residues. V was clipped by 3 bases and J by 2 bases, with 11 bases between them. The CDR3 sequence: CSVEAGGAYEQYF. For the CDR3, the DNA is TGCAGCGTTGAGGCCGGAGGGGCCTACGAGCAGTACTTC.

The genes are TRBV2 and TRBJ1-6, with 7 positions matching TRBD1. Trimming at V came to 4 bases and at J to 14 bases, leaving 5 bases not matched to a gene. The CDR3 totals 12 residues. Germline V gives CDR1 SNHLY, CDR2 FYNNEI. For the CDR3, the DNA is TGTGCCAGCAGTGGGGACAGTCAAACCCTCCACTTT. Amino acids: CASSGDSQTLHF.

CDR3 loop: CASSYGGRSGRETQYF. The CDR3 coding sequence is TGTGCCAGCAGTTACGGGGGCCGGTCAGGTCGAGAGACCCAGTACTTC. The chain is built from TRBV6-2 or TRBV6-3 and TRBJ2-5, with D maybe TRBD1 (6 bases). The CDR3 runs 16 residues. Germline V lookup: CDR1 MNHEY, CDR2 SVGEGT. Between the trimmed V and J ends, which lost 2 bases and 4 bases, there was a span of 17 bases.

CDR3 bases: TGTGCCAGCAGGTACAGGGGGTCTGATACGCAGTATTTT. This gives the protein CASRYRGSDTQYF. V usage is TRBV27 and J usage is TRBJ2-3; 8 bases are a match to TRBD1. The CDR3 is 13 amino acids. Germline V lookup: CDR1 MNHEY, CDR2 SMNVEV (reference sequence). Trimming removed 6 bases from V and 6 bases from J; junction bases left unmatched: 5.

The rearrangement links TRBV29-1 to TRBJ1-3; TRBD1 matches at 7 bases. Germline CDR1 reads SQVTM; CDR2 reads ANQGSEA. V was clipped by 4 bases and J by 0 bases; unmatched bases: 12. The CDR3 consists of 17 residues. CDR3 amino acids: CSVVVRGQTYSGNTIYF. In DNA, the CDR3 is TGCAGCGTTGTCGTCCGGGGACAGACTTACTCTGGAAACACCATATATTTT.

The chain is built from TRBV3-1 and TRBJ2-1; the D is unclear. The CDR3 length is 15 residues. Germline CDR1 LGHDT, CDR2 YNNKEL (reference sequence). Trimming took off 1 base at V and 12 bases at J, with 19 bases between the two ends. CDR3 amino acids: CASSQARYLKSGQFF. CDR3 DNA sequence: TGTGCCAGCAGCCAAGCCAGATACCTAAAAAGTGGGCAGTTCTTC.

The genes are TRBV7-9 and TRBJ1-2; TRBD1 might be the D (5 bases). The CDR3 consists of 13 residues. Trimming took 5 bases from V and 8 from J, leaving 15 bases between them. CDR1 and CDR2 (germline): SEHNR, FQNEAQ (reference sequence). Here the CDR3 reads CASSPQAREGYTF. CDR3 coding DNA: TGTGCCAGCAGCCCACAGGCCCGGGAGGGCTACACCTTC.

The chain recombines TRBV30 with TRBJ2-7, with D perhaps TRBD1 (7 bases). The germline V gene has CDR1 GTSNPN and CDR2 SVGIG (reference sequence). The CDR3 extends over 13 amino acids. V was pared by 7 bases and J by 4 bases, with 17 bases between. For the CDR3, the DNA is TGTGCCTCGGCGGAGGGGGCTCTTTACGAGCAGTACTTC. Encoded protein: CASAEGALYEQYF.